Reported below is one T cell receptor beta chain. A CD45RA+ naive subset and a CD45RA-negative memory subset were split from CD4+ cells. Libraries were prepared by immunoSEQ multiplex PCR; TCRdb keeps only in-frame clonotypes and omits some of them. Among around 1.4 million clones listed, 98% were seen once. Trimming took off 7 bases at V and 9 bases at J, with 10 bases between the two ends. Looked up from germline, CDR1 is LNHDA and CDR2 is SQIVND (reference sequence). This CDR3 comprises 11 residues. This sample was taken from a study of shared clonotypes between healthy human individuals. The TCR comes from a man under 40 in good health. The gene calls are TRBV19 and TRBJ1-3; D is unresolved. Sequenced input: naive CD4+ T cells sorted from blood. Described subset: CD45RA+ positively selected. The CDR3 DNA follows: TGTGCCAGTATTAACGCGGTCACCATATATTTT. Translated: CASINAVTIYF.